The TCR beta chain described here comes from a study of T-cell memory formation after mild COVID-19. The CDR3 is 15 amino acids. The V gene's germline CDR1 is MNHEY and CDR2 SVGAGI. J was trimmed by 4 bases and V by 6 bases; bases with no gene match: 9. TCRdb passed the 5' RACE reads through MiXCR, listing each CDR3 protein once. The sample shows roughly 130,000 distinct CDR3 sequences, about 15% of them seen only once. This clonotype has just a few counts. Sequencing used PBMCs or a T cell subset sorted from them (not recorded which). The chain carries TRBV6-5 and TRBJ2-3; 8 bases are a match to TRBD2. This sequence was found in a man aged 18 to 30 who had mild COVID-19 (a few samples of this study predate the infection). Cell type and time point are not known. The CDR3 spells CASRRASGGADTQYF. For the CDR3, the DNA is TGTGCCAGCAGGCGAGCCTCGGGGGGGGCAGATACGCAGTATTTT.